This paragraph covers one T cell receptor beta chain sequence. This entry belongs to a study of blood T cells in healthy people across ages. PCR was performed a second time for about 6 to 12 cycles using a sample-barcoded 5' primer and a J-beta primer mix. TCRdb re-derived calls from the 5' RACE reads in MiXCR, one entry per CDR3 protein. The table lists 500,000 to 550,000 distinct CDR3 sequences, less than 25% of them singletons, with roughly 10% in the top ten. From germline, CDR1 is SQVTM and CDR2 ANQGSEA. The CDR3 is 15 residues long. The germline V and J ends were trimmed by 8 bases and 0 bases, with 19 bases remaining between them. This sample also appeared in a second study, on T cells of mothers and their children.

This receptor was identified in a boy between 10 and 17 years old in good health. Specimen: blood. The chain uses TRBV29-1 and TRBJ1-2; TRBD1 is a possible D gene (5 bases). The chain's CDR3 is CSTFSWTYTNYGYTF. For the CDR3, the DNA is TGCAGCACATTCTCTTGGACATACACTAACTATGGCTACACCTTC.